The clone carrying this T cell receptor (beta chain) was observed a handful of times. The data originate from a study of T cells in Graves' hyperthyroidism and ophthalmopathy. The germline gives CDR1 SQVTM, CDR2 ANQGSEA. Trimming took off 0 bases at V and 1 base at J, with 3 bases between the two ends. The CDR3 sequence is 12 residues long. RNA transcripts yielded amplified TCR beta CDR3 regions. The primer set for the first-round RT-PCR of the TCR CDR3 was HTBI. TCRdb used MiXCR to reprocess the multiplex PCR reads, holding one entry per CDR3 protein. The repertoire holds over 650,000 distinct CDR3 sequences, with about 15% as singletons.

The specimen sequenced was blood. The chain joins TRBV29-1 to TRBJ2-5; D gene ambiguous. The receptor was isolated from a man between 18 and 35 years old with Graves' hyperthyroidism. The CDR3: CSVEDFQETQYF. The CDR3 DNA reads TGCAGCGTTGAAGACTTCCAAGAGACCCAGTACTTC.